Listed below are T cell receptor beta chains from one sample, sequenced in a study of T-cell memory formation after mild COVID-19. TCRdb re-analysed the 5' RACE reads in MiXCR, keeping a single row per CDR3 protein. The repertoire holds about 57,000 distinct CDR3 sequences, with 9% to 15% as singletons. Sequencing input: PBMCs or a T cell subset sorted from them (not recorded which). These receptors originate from a man younger than 30 who had mild COVID-19 (a few samples of this study predate the infection). Cell type and time point are not known. Both conserved end residues are part of each CDR3. The D gene is left open where the match is weak. For some rows the clone size is stated as once, few or many, or as a class when expanded; others skip it.

NA TRBD1 TRBJ2-1 TRBV6-6 CASRSGQGAYNEQFF TGTGCCAGCAGGTCGGGACAGGGGGCCTACAATGAGCAGTTCTTC
NA TRBD1 TRBJ1-5 TRBV7-2 CASSLQQGNQPQHF TGTGCCAGCAGCCTTCAACAGGGGAATCAGCCCCAGCATTTT
many NA TRBJ2-2 TRBV7-9 CASSHRVPTGELFF TGTGCCAGCAGCCACCGGGTCCCCACCGGGGAGCTGTTTTTT
few TRBD2 TRBJ2-5 TRBV7-6 CASSGRSGAETQYF TGTGCCAGCAGCGGCCGTAGCGGGGCGGAGACCCAGTACTTC
few NA TRBJ1-2 TRBV7-3 CASSPTGWDYGYTF TGTGCCAGCAGCCCAACAGGGTGGGACTATGGCTACACCTTC
many NA TRBJ2-5 TRBV5-1 CASSLAVLTQETQYF TGCGCCAGCAGCTTGGCCGTTTTGACCCAAGAGACCCAGTACTTC
NA NA TRBJ2-3 TRBV2 CASSPELNTQYF TGTGCCAGCTCCCCCGAACTGAATACGCAGTATTTT
NA NA TRBJ1-1 TRBV7-9 CASSPGTPGTEAFF TGTGCCAGCAGCCCAGGGACCCCGGGCACTGAAGCTTTCTTT
few NA TRBJ1-4 TRBV30 CAWSLPIFEGEFF TGTGCCTGGAGTCTTCCCATCTTCGAAGGGGAGTTTTTT
few TRBD2 TRBJ2-1 TRBV6-6 CASHPSGGESYNEQFF TGTGCCAGTCACCCGAGCGGGGGGGAATCCTACAATGAGCAGTTCTTC
NA NA TRBJ1-1 TRBV10-3 CAINSGVSAEAFF TGTGCCATCAATTCTGGGGTGTCAGCTGAAGCTTTCTTT
many NA TRBJ2-3 TRBV12-3/TRBV12-4 CASSARSGPDTQYF TGTGCCAGCAGCGCCAGGTCCGGGCCAGATACGCAGTATTTT
once NA TRBJ2-7 TRBV4-3 CASSQDVGWGSYEQYF TGCGCCAGCAGCCAAGATGTTGGGTGGGGCTCCTACGAGCAGTACTTC
few TRBD1 TRBJ2-6 TRBV5-1 CATGTGDSGANVLTF TGCGCCACCGGGACAGGGGACTCTGGGGCCAACGTCCTGACTTTC
many TRBD2 TRBJ2-3 TRBV9 CASSVLSGGADTQYF TGTGCCAGCAGCGTTCTCAGCGGGGGGGCAGATACGCAGTATTTT
NA NA TRBJ2-1 TRBV29-1 CSVAGAGAPYNEQFF TGCAGCGTTGCTGGGGCGGGGGCCCCCTACAATGAGCAGTTCTTC
NA TRBD2 TRBJ2-5 TRBV18 CASSPSGGALETQYF TGTGCCAGCTCACCATCCGGGGGGGCCTTGGAGACCCAGTACTTC
NA NA TRBJ2-7 TRBV29-1 CSVVPAGTYEQYF TGCAGCGTTGTCCCGGCAGGGACCTACGAGCAGTACTTC
few NA TRBJ1-2 TRBV6-5 CASSYSYGVGYTF TGTGCCAGCAGTTACTCATACGGGGTCGGCTACACCTTC
many NA TRBJ2-2 TRBV9 CASTPGANTGELFF TGTGCCAGCACCCCTGGGGCCAACACCGGGGAGCTGTTTTTT
NA TRBD1 TRBJ2-2 TRBV7-3 CASSAPGQGSTGELFF TGTGCCAGCAGCGCCCCGGGACAGGGTTCGACCGGGGAGCTGTTTTTT
many NA TRBJ2-2 TRBV5-1 CASSLTGTRGELFF TGCGCCAGCAGCTTGACTGGGACAAGGGGGGAGCTGTTTTTT
NA TRBD1 TRBJ1-2 TRBV5-6 CASSLGTGLGGYTF TGTGCCAGCAGCTTGGGGACAGGACTCGGGGGCTACACCTTC
many TRBD1 TRBJ2-1 TRBV5-6 CASSLDRGHEQFF TGTGCCAGCAGCTTGGACAGGGGGCATGAGCAGTTCTTC
NA TRBD1 TRBJ1-5 TRBV6-2/TRBV6-3 CASSGTDNQPQHF TGTGCCAGCAGTGGGACAGACAATCAGCCCCAGCATTTT
NA TRBD2 TRBJ2-1 TRBV6-2/TRBV6-3 CASSSTSLSQFF TGTGCCAGCAGTTCGACTAGCCTATCGCAGTTCTTC
NA NA TRBJ1-4 TRBV7-2 CASSKRGRDATNEKLFF TGTGCCAGCAGCAAGCGGGGCAGGGATGCAACTAATGAAAAACTGTTTTTT
few TRBD2 TRBJ2-3 TRBV27 CASRLAGGRTDTQYF TGTGCCAGCAGGCTAGCGGGGGGCCGCACAGATACGCAGTATTTT
many NA TRBJ2-2 TRBV5-1 CASSLAFGRNTGELFF TGCGCCAGCAGCTTGGCTTTTGGCAGAAACACCGGGGAGCTGTTTTTT
many NA TRBJ2-3 TRBV5-1 CASSLGSRSADTQYF TGCGCCAGCAGCTTGGGATCCAGGAGCGCAGATACGCAGTATTTT
few NA TRBJ2-1 TRBV7-2 CASMGVRGAYNEQFF TGTGCCAGCATGGGTGTCCGGGGCGCCTACAATGAGCAGTTCTTC
NA NA TRBJ1-6 TRBV4-2 CASSQEYLSVSPLHF TGTGCCAGCAGCCAAGAATATCTTAGTGTGTCACCCCTCCACTTT
NA NA TRBJ2-7 TRBV20-1 CSASSWESPYEKYF TGCAGTGCTAGTTCTTGGGAAAGCCCCTACGAGAAGTACTTC
many TRBD1 TRBJ2-7 TRBV20-1 CSAIRTGAPPGHEQYF TGCAGTGCTATTCGGACAGGGGCACCGCCAGGCCACGAGCAGTACTTC
many TRBD1 TRBJ2-3 TRBV10-3 CAISDPGTGGSYDTQYF TGTGCCATCAGTGACCCCGGGACAGGGGGCTCCTATGATACGCAGTATTTT
few NA TRBJ2-1 TRBV29-1 CSVDMGALTDEQFF TGCAGCGTTGATATGGGGGCCCTGACTGATGAGCAGTTCTTC
NA TRBD2 TRBJ2-5 TRBV7-2 CASSLVRTSGVETQYF TGTGCCAGCAGCTTAGTAAGGACTAGCGGCGTGGAGACCCAGTACTTC
many NA TRBJ2-7 TRBV5-1 CASSLDLGGQYF TGCGCCAGCAGCTTGGATCTAGGGGGGCAGTACTTC
NA NA TRBJ2-5 TRBV19 CASSQGLFQETQYF TGTGCCAGTAGCCAGGGGCTTTTCCAAGAGACCCAGTACTTC
NA NA TRBJ2-2 TRBV15 CAPSRDRQGLGGELFF TGTGCCCCCAGCAGAGATCGGCAGGGGTTGGGCGGGGAGCTGTTTTTT
NA TRBD2 TRBJ2-3 TRBV7-9 CASGLADTQYF TGTGCCAGCGGACTAGCAGATACGCAGTATTTT
few NA TRBJ1-2 TRBV20-1 CSARPKGLHLLYGYTF TGCAGTGCTAGACCGAAGGGACTCCATCTACTCTATGGCTACACCTTC
many TRBD2 TRBJ2-1 TRBV4-1 CASSLLGLAGGRSSYNEQFF TGCGCCAGCAGCCTTCTGGGACTAGCGGGGGGCCGTAGCTCCTACAATGAGCAGTTCTTC
NA NA TRBJ1-5 TRBV7-2 CASSLVKGNQPQHF TGTGCCAGCAGCTTAGTTAAGGGGAATCAGCCCCAGCATTTT
NA NA TRBJ1-2 TRBV27 CASSSVRDYGYTF TGTGCCAGCAGTTCGGTCAGGGACTATGGCTACACCTTC
few NA TRBJ2-3 TRBV20-1 CSARWGGSTDTQYF TGCAGTGCCCGTTGGGGGGGCAGCACAGATACGCAGTATTTT
few NA TRBJ1-1 TRBV6-5 CASSYWSILNTEAFF TGTGCCAGCAGTTACTGGTCGATCTTGAACACTGAAGCTTTCTTT
few TRBD2 TRBJ2-5 TRBV5-8 CASRWEGTETQYF TGTGCCAGCCGTTGGGAGGGTACAGAGACCCAGTACTTC
few NA TRBJ2-1 TRBV12-3/TRBV12-4 CASSLGTTDYNEQFF TGTGCCAGCAGTTTAGGGACTACCGACTACAATGAGCAGTTCTTC
many TRBD1 TRBJ1-1 TRBV6-2/TRBV6-3 CASSIRPQGSINTEAFF TGTGCCAGCAGTATCCGACCACAGGGGTCTATTAACACTGAAGCTTTCTTT
NA TRBD1 TRBJ2-4 TRBV19 CASKRGLAKNIQYF TGTGCCAGTAAAAGGGGGCTGGCCAAAAACATTCAGTACTTC
NA NA TRBJ2-3 TRBV4-1 CASSQEMGPSTDTQYF TGCGCCAGCAGCCAAGAGATGGGCCCTAGCACAGATACGCAGTATTTT
few NA TRBJ2-3 TRBV20-1 CSAGEAGTDTQYF TGCAGTGCTGGGGAGGCAGGCACAGATACGCAGTATTTT
NA NA TRBJ2-3 TRBV12-5 CASGLPSTDTQYF TGTGCTAGTGGTTTGCCGAGCACAGATACGCAGTATTTT
NA NA TRBJ2-3 TRBV5-1 CASSSTGWGGATDTQYF TGCGCCAGCAGCTCGACCGGCTGGGGGGGGGCCACAGATACGCAGTATTTT
once NA TRBJ2-6 TRBV14 CASGRSGANVLTF TGTGCCAGCGGGAGGTCTGGGGCCAACGTCCTGACTTTC
NA TRBD1 TRBJ1-5 TRBV7-8 CASSGRTGWGNQPQHF TGTGCCAGCAGCGGAAGGACAGGGTGGGGCAATCAGCCCCAGCATTTT
many TRBD1 TRBJ2-5 TRBV5-1 CASSLGTVEETQYF TGCGCCAGCAGCTTAGGGACAGTCGAAGAGACCCAGTACTTC
few NA TRBJ2-1 TRBV7-2 CASSSAGQTTSEQFF TGTGCCAGCAGCTCCGCGGGACAGACTACAAGTGAGCAGTTCTTC
NA NA TRBJ1-6 TRBV20-1 CSARDTEASPLHF TGCAGTGCTAGAGACACGGAGGCTTCACCCCTCCACTTT